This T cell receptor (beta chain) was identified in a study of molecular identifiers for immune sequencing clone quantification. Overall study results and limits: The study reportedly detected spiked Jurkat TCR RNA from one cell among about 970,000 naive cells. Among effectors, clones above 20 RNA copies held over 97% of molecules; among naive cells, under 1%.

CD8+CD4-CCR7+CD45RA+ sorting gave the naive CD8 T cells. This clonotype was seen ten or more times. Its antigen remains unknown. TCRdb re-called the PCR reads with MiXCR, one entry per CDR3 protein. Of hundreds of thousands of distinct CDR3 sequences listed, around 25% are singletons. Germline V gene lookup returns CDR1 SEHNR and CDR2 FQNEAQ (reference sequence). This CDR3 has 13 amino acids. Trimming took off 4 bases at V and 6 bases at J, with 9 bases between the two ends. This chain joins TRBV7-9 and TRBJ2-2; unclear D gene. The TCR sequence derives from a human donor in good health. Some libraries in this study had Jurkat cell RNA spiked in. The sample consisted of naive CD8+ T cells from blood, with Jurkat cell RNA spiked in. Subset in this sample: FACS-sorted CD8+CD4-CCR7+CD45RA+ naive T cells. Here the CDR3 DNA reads TGTGCCAGCAGCTCGGGTCTTGCCGGGGAGCTGTTTTTT. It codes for CASSSGLAGELFF.